One sample yielded the 21 T cell receptor beta chains listed below, sequenced in a study of neurological immune-mediated disorders. TCRdb used MiXCR to reprocess the 5' RACE reads, holding one entry per CDR3 protein. The sample holds 71,000 or so distinct CDR3 sequences, approximately 5% seen once. The sequenced sample consisted of PBMCs. Receptors originate from a woman aged 25 to 39 with multiple sclerosis.

There are a few counts of this clonotype. V is TRBV5-1 and J is TRBJ2-3; 10 nucleotides agree with TRBD2. The CDR3 has 13 residues. V was clipped by 4 bases and J by 12 bases; unmatched bases: 8. Germline values: CDR1 SGHRS, CDR2 YFSETQ. The CDR3 nucleotides are TGCGCCAGCAGCACACGAGCGGGAGGGCCCCAGTATTTT. It yields the protein CASSTRAGGPQYF.

This clonotype was seen many times. The CDR3 DNA is TGCAGTGCTAGTAACAGGGACTCTGGAAACACCATATATTTT. Residues: CSASNRDSGNTIYF. The chain recombines TRBV20-1 with TRBJ1-3; a possible D gene is TRBD1 (6 bases). Germline V gives CDR1 DFQATT, CDR2 SNEGSKA (reference sequence). V was shortened by 3 bases and J by 0 bases, with 9 bases between the two germline ends. The CDR3 is 14 residues long.

Remarks on this clonotype: This could be a read error, since a much larger clone is one nucleotide away. The V and J genes are TRBV28 and TRBJ2-7; the D gene could be TRBD1 or TRBD2 (5 bases each). The germline V gene encodes CDR1 MDHEN and CDR2 SYDVKM. The CDR3 loop spans 14 amino acids. The CDR3 DNA reads TGTGCCAGCAGGGGGGAAGCGGCTCTGGTCGAGCATTACTTC. Its translation is CASRGEAALVEHYF. The entire variable domain, with the rest obtained from reference TRBV28 and TRBJ2-7, is as follows: DVKVTQSSRYLVKRTGEKVFLECVQDMDHENMFWYRQDPGLGLRLIYFSYDVKMKEKGDIPEGYSVSREKKERFSLILESASTNQTSMYLCASRGEAALVEHYFGPGTRLTVT.

This clonotype was detected many times. The rearrangement links TRBV25-1 to TRBJ2-5, with 10 bases matching TRBD1. Unmatched junction bases numbered 7, after V lost 1 base and J lost 5 bases. CDR1 is MGHDK and CDR2 is SYGVNS in the germline V gene. CDR3 length: 16 residues. The CDR3 reads CASSEFRTGGFETQYF. The CDR3 nucleotides are TGTGCCAGCAGTGAATTCAGGACAGGGGGGTTTGAGACCCAGTACTTC.

The rearrangement joins TRBV4-1 to TRBJ2-1, with TRBD1 matching over 7 bases. Germline loops: CDR1 MGHRA, CDR2 YSYEKL. Trimming at V came to 1 base and at J to 6 bases, leaving 6 bases not matched to a gene. This CDR3 spans 15 amino acids. CDR3 in amino acids: CASSQVPPGGNEQFF. Written as DNA, the CDR3 is TGCGCCAGCAGCCAAGTGCCCCCAGGGGGCAATGAGCAGTTCTTC.

This clonotype was recorded at least ten times. The chain uses TRBV5-6 and TRBJ2-1; 7 nucleotides agree with TRBD2. This CDR3 is 14 amino acids long. Germline trimming cut 2 bases from V and 7 bases from J; bases unmatched to any gene: 6. The V gene's germline CDR1 is SGHDT and CDR2 YYEEEE. CDR3 protein: CASSFWAGENEQFF. CDR3 in DNA: TGTGCCAGCAGCTTCTGGGCGGGAGAGAATGAGCAGTTCTTC.

This chain connects TRBV27 to TRBJ2-1; tentative D call: TRBD2 (6 bases). CDR3 size: 13 residues. Trimming stripped 5 bases from V and 9 bases from J, with 14 bases between. The germline V gene encodes CDR1 MNHEY and CDR2 SMNVEV (reference sequence). The CDR3, as DNA: TGTGCCAGCAGTCCGACTAGTTCTGGTGAGCAGTTCTTC. As protein: CASSPTSSGEQFF.

This clonotype was seen many times. This chain uses TRBV20-1 with TRBJ2-3; 7 bases are a match to TRBD2. Germline lookup yields CDR1 DFQATT and CDR2 SNEGSKA (reference sequence). CDR3 length: 15 amino acids. The CDR3 DNA sequence: TGCAGCTGGACGGCGGGGGTATATAGCACAGATACGCAGTATTTT. This sequence encodes CSWTAGVYSTDTQYF.

V usage is TRBV20-1 and J usage is TRBJ2-1; tentatively, D is TRBD2 (5 bases). The V and J ends lost 7 bases and 9 bases respectively, with 16 bases between them. Germline-derived CDR1 and CDR2 are DFQATT and SNEGSKA (reference sequence). The CDR3 extends over 12 amino acids. CDR3 loop: CSDSPGIREQFF. Written as DNA, the CDR3 is TGCAGTGATAGTCCCGGGATACGTGAGCAGTTCTTC.

V gene TRBV28 combines with J gene TRBJ2-3; 10 bases line up with TRBD2. This CDR3 region has 15 residues. The germline V gene has CDR1 MDHEN and CDR2 SYDVKM. Losses at the gene ends were 6 bases for V and 6 bases for J; bases not matched to a gene: 9. This chain's CDR3 is CASSSAGGSHDTQYF. The CDR3 nucleotides read TGTGCCAGCAGCTCAGCGGGAGGGTCGCACGATACGCAGTATTTT.

The sample holds many counts of this clonotype. The rearrangement links TRBV20-1 to TRBJ2-2; D gene ambiguous. V lost 2 bases to trimming and J lost 3 bases, with 13 bases between them. Germline V gene data show CDR1 as DFQATT and CDR2 as SNEGSKA (reference sequence). This CDR3 spans 15 amino acids. In DNA form, the CDR3 reads TGCAGTGCTAGAAGGCGCAGAGAGTACACCGGGGAGCTGTTTTTT. Encoded protein: CSARRRREYTGELFF.

This clonotype occurred many times. A much larger clone differs from this one at a single base, so this may be a read error. J is TRBJ2-5 and V is TRBV7-2, with TRBD2 matching over 7 bases. V lost 4 bases and J lost 7; bases outside the gene matches: 0. Per the germline V gene, CDR1 is SGHTA and CDR2 is FQGNSA. The CDR3 is made up of 11 amino acids. DNA for the CDR3: TGTGCCAGCAGCTCGGGGGGGACCCAGTACTTC. Residues: CASSSGGTQYF.

This clonotype was recorded at least ten times. V and J are TRBV20-1 and TRBJ1-1, with D possibly TRBD1 on 5 matching bases. The CDR3 consists of 16 residues. Germline V CDR1 and CDR2: DFQATT, SNEGSKA (reference sequence). Trimming took off 5 bases at V and 6 bases at J, with 25 bases between the two ends. The chain's CDR3 is CSAEGQSHRGLPEAFF. For the CDR3, the DNA is TGCAGTGCTGAGGGGCAATCTCATCGAGGGCTACCTGAAGCTTTCTTT.

This clonotype was detected ten times or more. This rearrangement joins TRBV11-2 to TRBJ2-2; the match to TRBD1 covers 10 bases. This CDR3 region has 18 residues. With V trimmed by 5 bases and J by 4 bases, 13 bases remained unmatched. In germline, CDR1 is SGHAT, CDR2 FQNNGV. The CDR3 sequence: CASSKSTGTGVVTGELFF. The DNA for the CDR3 is TGTGCCAGCAGCAAATCTACCGGGACAGGGGTTGTCACCGGGGAGCTGTTTTTT. The whole variable domain, filled in from reference TRBV11-2 and TRBJ2-2, reads EAGVAQSPRYKIIEKRQSVAFWCNPISGHATLYWYQQILGQGPKLLIQFQNNGVVDDSQLPKDRFSAERLKGVDSTLKIQPAKLEDSAVYLCASSKSTGTGVVTGELFFGEGSRLTVL.

This clonotype has at least ten counts. This sequence joins TRBV29-1 and TRBJ2-3, with D unresolved. The CDR3 has 12 residues. Trimming took 4 bases from V and 3 from J, leaving 8 bases between them. The germline CDR1 and CDR2 sequences are SQVTM and ANQGSEA. The CDR3 reads CSVGAVTDTQYF. The CDR3 bases are TGCAGCGTTGGCGCAGTTACAGATACGCAGTATTTT.

Ten or more counts support this clonotype. This chain connects TRBV12-3 or TRBV12-4 to TRBJ2-3; 9 bases agree with TRBD2. This CDR3 contains 15 residues. Losses at the gene ends were 3 bases for V and 4 bases for J; bases not matched to a gene: 5. The CDR3 loop reads CASSLAGGPPDTQYF. The DNA for the CDR3 is TGTGCCAGCAGTTTGGCGGGGGGGCCTCCAGATACGCAGTATTTT.

This clonotype appeared many times. This chain connects TRBV7-3 to TRBJ2-1, with D possibly matching TRBD2 (5 bases). Germline values: CDR1 SGHTA, CDR2 FQGTGA. The V end was cut by 2 bases, the J end by 8 bases, with 13 bases between. The CDR3 is 14 residues long. The DNA for the CDR3 is TGTGCCAGCAGCTTAGGTACTAGTGGCGATGAGCAGTTCTTC. Translation gives CASSLGTSGDEQFF.

This clonotype showed up just a few times. The chain carries TRBV6-1 and TRBJ2-2, with D possibly called TRBD1 or TRBD2 (5 bases each). Germline lookup yields CDR1 MNHNS and CDR2 SASEGT. With 3 bases removed from V and 5 bases from J, the gap between germline ends came to 16 bases. This CDR3 contains 16 residues. The CDR3 loop is CASSDVGDPGTGELFF. In DNA, the CDR3 is TGTGCCAGCAGTGATGTAGGGGACCCGGGGACCGGGGAGCTGTTTTTT.

The chain couples TRBV6-5 to TRBJ2-5; 9 bases match TRBD1. Germline CDR1 is MNHEY and CDR2 is SVGAGI. The CDR3 extends over 14 amino acids. V lost 5 bases and J lost 5; bases outside the gene matches: 6. For the CDR3, the DNA is TGTGCCAGCAGTAGACAGGGGGTTTGGGAGACCCAGTACTTC. This sequence encodes CASSRQGVWETQYF.

This clonotype was seen repeatedly, ten times or more. The chain links TRBV5-1 to TRBJ2-4, with D tentatively TRBD2 (5 bases). V was cut by 4 bases and J by 11 bases, with 19 bases left in between. Germline V lookup: CDR1 SGHRS, CDR2 YFSETQ. This CDR3 is 14 amino acids long. CDR3 coding DNA: TGCGCCAGCAGCCAAACTGGACTTTCAGTGGTTCAGTACTTC. Its translation is CASSQTGLSVVQYF. Variable domain in full (rest from reference TRBV5-1 and TRBJ2-4): KAGVTQTPRYLIKTRGQQVTLSCSPISGHRSVSWYQQTPGQGLQFLFEYFSETQRNKGNFPGRFSGRQFSNSRSEMNVSTLELGDSALYLCASSQTGLSVVQYFGAGTRLSVL.

This clonotype was counted a few times. The V gene is TRBV4-2, the J gene TRBJ2-7, with 7 bases matching TRBD1. The CDR3 spans 15 residues. Germline CDR1 is LGHNA and CDR2 is YNFKEQ. J gave up 2 bases and V 0 bases, and 4 bases lay outside the gene matches. CDR3 DNA: TGTGCCAGCAGCCAAGATAGAGGGGGCGCCTACGAGCAGTACTTC. Translated: CASSQDRGGAYEQYF.